This T cell receptor beta chain is drawn from a study of T-cell reconstitution after alpha-beta-depleted transplantation in children. Study observations and caveats: Newly generated T cells supplied most T-cell counts and diversity one year post-transplant. Expanded graft clones numbering several hundred reportedly gave rise to alpha-beta T cells about two months after transplant.

Germline CDR1 and CDR2: MGHRA and YSYEKL. Trimming cost V 0 bases and J 2 bases, with 13 bases left between them. This CDR3 has 16 residues. On this clonotype: Its antigen is as yet unknown.

Unique molecular identifiers were built into the TCRbeta library. TCRdb reanalysed the PCR reads using MiXCR and keeps one entry per CDR3 protein. The sample carries 500,000 to 600,000 distinct CDR3 sequences, roughly a quarter recorded once. The chain carries TRBV4-1 and TRBJ1-2; tentatively, D is TRBD1 (6 bases). The material sequenced was PBMCs, taken before TCRalphabeta/CD19-depleted stem cell transplant. The receptor was derived from a boy in the first two years of life with Wiskott-Aldrich syndrome, due to receive a stem cell transplant. DNA for the CDR3: TGCGCCAGCAGCCAAGATCCCCGACAGGCAAACTATGGCTACACCTTC. Translated, it gives CASSQDPRQANYGYTF.